Listed here are 19 T cell receptor beta chains from one sample, sequenced in a study of blood T cell repertoires in COVID-19. Using immunoSEQ multiplex PCR, the repertoire was profiled, and TCRdb retains in-frame clones only, with some absent. The sample contains some 460,000 clones, roughly 87% of which appear only once. The sequenced sample was PBMCs or T cells enriched from blood (not recorded which). Receptor source: a woman aged 18-30 years who had recovered from COVID-19.

This clone was detected only once. The chain joins TRBV28 to TRBJ2-6; D remains ambiguous. The germline V and J ends were trimmed by 3 bases and 5 bases, with 8 bases remaining between them. This CDR3 contains 14 residues. Germline V lookup: CDR1 MDHEN, CDR2 SYDVKM. The CDR3 loop reads CASSFLFRANVLTF. CDR3 nucleotide sequence: TGTGCCAGCAGTTTTTTGTTTAGGGCCAACGTCCTGACTTTC.

J is TRBJ1-1 and V is TRBV5-1; D may be TRBD1 (6 bases). Trimming cost V 5 bases and J 3 bases, with 20 bases left between them. Germline V gene data show CDR1 as SGHRS and CDR2 as YFSETQ. CDR3 length: 16 amino acids. The CDR3 is CASSSLPGAGDTEAFF. DNA of the CDR3: TGCGCCAGCAGTTCCCTCCCAGGGGCGGGGGACACTGAAGCTTTCTTT.

The chain uses TRBV7-9 and TRBJ2-7; D might be TRBD1 (5 bases). The V and J ends lost 4 bases and 6 bases respectively, with 10 bases between them. This CDR3 is built from 12 residues. The germline CDR1 and CDR2 sequences are SEHNR and FQNEAQ (reference sequence). The CDR3 DNA is TGTGCCAGCAGCTCTGGAGACAGCGAGCAGTACTTC. Its translation: CASSSGDSEQYF.

This sequence joins TRBV30 and TRBJ2-7, with 12 bases that match TRBD1. CDR1 and CDR2 from the germline V gene are GTSNPN and SVGIG (reference sequence). This CDR3 is 13 amino acids long. V dropped 3 bases and J dropped 7; count of bases not matched to a gene: 4. The CDR3 region is CAWRGQGAGEQYF. The CDR3 coding sequence is TGTGCCTGGAGGGGACAGGGGGCGGGGGAGCAGTACTTC.

The chain carries TRBV5-1 and TRBJ2-1; the D gene is possibly TRBD1 (6 bases). CDR1 is SGHRS and CDR2 is YFSETQ in the germline V gene. V dropped 0 bases and J dropped 7 bases, with 11 bases sitting between them. The CDR3 is 14 amino acids. The DNA of the CDR3 is TGCGCCAGCAGCTTGGATCAGGGGACGAATGAGCAGTTCTTC. Amino acids: CASSLDQGTNEQFF. The variable domain in full, with the rest retrieved from reference TRBV5-1 and TRBJ2-1, is KAGVTQTPRYLIKTRGQQVTLSCSPISGHRSVSWYQQTPGQGLQFLFEYFSETQRNKGNFPGRFSGRQFSNSRSEMNVSTLELGDSALYLCASSLDQGTNEQFFGPGTRLTVL.

The chain joins TRBV18 to TRBJ1-4; no firm D call. The CDR3 is 14 amino acids. V was shortened by 3 bases and J by 6 bases, with 11 bases between the two germline ends. The germline V gene has CDR1 KGHSH and CDR2 LQKENI. The CDR3 nucleotides are TGTGCCAGCTCACCCCGAACACGGGATGAAAAACTGTTTTTT. It is translated as CASSPRTRDEKLFF.

This clone was seen once. The chain combines TRBV5-1 with TRBJ1-1; D perhaps matches TRBD1 (5 bases). V shed 3 bases and J shed 5 bases, with 20 bases lying between them. Germline CDR1 reads SGHRS; CDR2 reads YFSETQ. CDR3 length equals 16 residues. The CDR3 region has the DNA TGCGCCAGCAGCTGGGGCGAGGTAAGGGAGGGGACTGAAGCTTTCTTT. Protein: CASSWGEVREGTEAFF.

J is TRBJ1-1 and V is TRBV2; D is unclear. The V gene's germline CDR1 is SNHLY and CDR2 FYNNEI. The CDR3 covers 14 residues. V lost 2 bases and J 5 bases, leaving 12 bases between the germline ends. The CDR3 DNA sequence: TGTGCCAGCAGTGAATTCGGAGGGCTGACTGAAGCTTTCTTT. Its protein product is CASSEFGGLTEAFF.

The chain combines TRBV3-1 (or the pseudogene TRBV3-2) with TRBJ2-7; 10 bases map to TRBD2. The CDR3 runs to 13 residues. J was trimmed by 10 bases and V by 4 bases; bases with no gene match: 7. CDR1 is LGHDT, CDR2 YNNKEL, per germline (reference sequence). The CDR3 DNA follows: TGTGCCAGCAGCCTAGTACTAGCGGGACAACAGTACTTC. Amino acids: CASSLVLAGQQYF.

The V and J genes are TRBV7-9 and TRBJ2-1; a possible D gene is TRBD2 (6 bases). The CDR3 sequence is 13 residues long. V lost 5 bases, J lost 10 bases, and 15 bases lay in between. Germline CDR1 is SEHNR and CDR2 is FQNEAQ (reference sequence). The CDR3 here is CASSPILREEQFF. CDR3 DNA: TGTGCCAGCAGCCCTATATTACGGGAGGAGCAGTTCTTC.

V gene TRBV5-1 combines with J gene TRBJ2-7; TRBD2 is a possible D gene (5 bases). In germline, CDR1 is SGHRS, CDR2 YFSETQ. The CDR3 has 13 amino acids. Trimming shortened V by 6 bases and J by 6 bases, and 16 bases separated the two germline ends. CDR3 residues: CASKIKSEGEQYF. The CDR3 DNA reads as TGCGCCAGCAAAATCAAGAGCGAGGGCGAGCAGTACTTC.

V usage is TRBV10-2 and J usage is TRBJ1-5, with D perhaps TRBD1 (5 bases). Per the germline V gene, CDR1 is WSHSY and CDR2 is SAAADI. CDR3 length: 14 residues. V dropped 5 bases and J dropped 5 bases, with 13 bases sitting between them. The CDR3 sequence: CASSQTEIYQPQHF. The CDR3 bases are TGCGCCAGCAGTCAGACAGAGATCTATCAGCCCCAGCATTTT.

The chain carries TRBV12-5 and TRBJ1-2; no firm D call. Between the trimmed V and J ends, which lost 0 bases and 4 bases, there was a span of 12 bases. CDR3 length equals 15 residues. The germline V gene encodes CDR1 LGHNT and CDR2 FRNRAP. In nucleotides, the CDR3 is TGTGCTAGTGGTTTGGTCCCGGGTGTCGGCTATGGCTACACCTTC. Translation gives CASGLVPGVGYGYTF.

This chain joins TRBV10-3 and TRBJ1-5; D is unclear. The CDR3 extends over 14 amino acids. Trimming took 6 bases from V and 1 from J, leaving 10 bases between them. Germline loops: CDR1 ENHRY, CDR2 SYGVKD. CDR3 sequence reads: CAISSEGSNQPQHF. As DNA, the CDR3 is TGTGCCATCAGCTCGGAGGGAAGCAATCAGCCCCAGCATTTT.

The V gene is TRBV5-1, the J gene TRBJ2-5; 11 bases agree with TRBD2. This CDR3 contains 15 residues. Germline loops: CDR1 SGHRS, CDR2 YFSETQ. Trimming removed 1 base from V and 1 base from J; junction bases left unmatched: 0. CDR3 protein: CASSLTSGGQETQYF. DNA of the CDR3: TGCGCCAGCAGCTTGACTAGCGGGGGCCAAGAGACCCAGTACTTC.

The V gene is TRBV5-1, the J gene TRBJ1-3; no clear D gene. Germline-derived CDR1 and CDR2 are SGHRS and YFSETQ. With 0 bases removed from V and 0 bases from J, the gap between germline ends came to 7 bases. The CDR3 loop spans 15 amino acids. The CDR3 bases are TGCGCCAGCAGCTTGGAGCCCATCTCTGGAAACACCATATATTTT. Protein: CASSLEPISGNTIYF.

The chain joins TRBV19 to TRBJ1-6; 7 bases line up with TRBD1. V dropped 7 bases and J dropped 8; count of bases not matched to a gene: 11. The CDR3 is 15 residues long. The germline V gene encodes CDR1 LNHDA and CDR2 SQIVND (reference sequence). The CDR3 bases are TGTGCCAGTACAGGACAGGCGTTGGGAGATTCACCCCTCCACTTT. Its protein product is CASTGQALGDSPLHF. The full variable domain, in which reference TRBV19 and TRBJ1-6 provide the parts outside the CDR3, is DGGITQSPKYLFRKEGQNVTLSCEQNLNHDAMYWYRQDPGQGLRLIYYSQIVNDFQKGDIAEGYSVSREKKESFPLTVTSAQKNPTAFYLCASTGQALGDSPLHFGNGTRLTVT.

The chain is built from TRBV7-8 and TRBJ1-1; D uncertain. The CDR3 contains 12 residues. Germline CDR1 SGHVS, CDR2 FQNEAQ. V was pared by 7 bases and J by 4 bases, with 10 bases between. CDR3 residues: CASNSVSTEAFF. CDR3 bases: TGTGCCAGCAACAGTGTTAGCACTGAAGCTTTCTTT.

The genes are TRBV6-5 and TRBJ2-1, with a possible D match to TRBD2 (6 bases). The CDR3 is made up of 14 amino acids. The V gene's germline CDR1 is MNHEY and CDR2 SVGAGI. V was cut by 5 bases and J by 7 bases, with 15 bases left in between. The CDR3 DNA reads TGTGCCAGCAGTCGAGGAGGGTACGGTAATGAGCAGTTCTTC. This translates into CASSRGGYGNEQFF.